This T cell receptor (beta chain) was recorded in a study of T cell repertoires in cytomegalovirus infection. In the study overall: Evidence of both CMV infection and a matching HLA type came from public TCR beta signatures.

MiXCR, applied by TCRdb to the reads, yields one record per CDR3 protein. Of around 740,000 distinct CDR3 sequences detected, approximately 40% appear once; the ten largest clones hold 2.5% to 3.5%. There are 16 residues in the CDR3. Deletions cut 3 bases from V and 2 bases from J, with 18 bases between. Per germline, CDR1 DFQATT and CDR2 SNEGSKA (reference sequence). General study findings and limits: Cumulative public TCR beta family frequency identified CMV carriers with the relevant HLA. CMV-specific TCR beta clonotypes restricted by HLA-C dominated the ex vivo response.

This clonotype showed up just a few times. The antigen is not known. This sequence joins TRBV20-1 and TRBJ2-3; TRBD2 is a possible D gene (5 bases). This TCR was recovered from a human donor in good health (CMV status not recorded). Some clones in this sample may be carry-over from other donors' samples. Material: PBMCs. The DNA of the CDR3 is TGCAGTGCTAGGCGGACTGCTAGACGTTTCACAGATACGCAGTATTTT. As protein: CSARRTARRFTDTQYF.